Below are 15 T cell receptor beta chains sequenced from a single sample in a study of shared clonotypes between healthy human individuals (dated by TCRdb to 2020 to 2022). Library preparation used the immunoSEQ multiplex PCR assay. Here the immuneACCESS table is served through TCRdb, limited to in-frame sequences with V and J called. Missing clones are a known gap in these copies; in checked studies unresolved V genes cover under half, and the rest lacks a known reason. Across this sample there are about 2.4 million clones, with around nine tenths seen only once. The top ten constitute 0.14% of the sample. The sample comprised naive CD4+ T cells sorted from blood. Reading the label with the study, this specimen's cell subset or site is: CD45RA+ positively selected. The receptors here all came from a man aged 18 to 35 in good health.

The chain employs TRBV5-8 and TRBJ1-1; 8 bases are shared with TRBD1. V gave up 4 bases and J gave up 1 base; unmatched junction bases: 6. CDR1 SGHTS and CDR2 YDEGEE come from the germline V gene. The CDR3 length is 15 residues. As DNA, the CDR3 is TGTGCCAGCAGCCGCACCGGGACAGGGAACACTGAAGCTTTCTTT. This gives the protein CASSRTGTGNTEAFF.

This clone was seen just once. The CDR3 DNA reads as TGCGCCAGCAGCTTGGCCGGTAGAGGGGGCGCGGACCAAGAGACCCAGTACTTC. Protein: CASSLAGRGGADQETQYF. V gene TRBV5-1 combines with J gene TRBJ2-5; 7 nucleotides line up with TRBD1. The germline V gene encodes CDR1 SGHRS and CDR2 YFSETQ. The V gene end was trimmed by 0 bases and the J gene end by 0 bases; junction bases not matched to a gene: 11. CDR3 size: 18 residues.

The V and J genes are TRBV27 and TRBJ2-1; D possibly matches TRBD1 or TRBD2 (5 bases each). V was shortened by 3 bases and J by 9 bases, with 18 bases between the two germline ends. This CDR3 is 15 amino acids long. The germline CDR1 and CDR2 sequences are MNHEY and SMNVEV (reference sequence). This CDR3 reads CASSLGVAGWTEQFF. DNA for the CDR3: TGTGCCAGCAGTTTGGGGGTAGCTGGTTGGACTGAGCAGTTCTTC.

The genes are TRBV5-6 and TRBJ2-7, with 8 bases matching TRBD1. The V and J ends lost 1 base and 3 bases, in that order; junction bases with no gene match: 6. The V gene's germline CDR1 is SGHDT and CDR2 YYEEEE. CDR3 length: 15 amino acids. The CDR3 reads CASSLLDRDNYEQYF. CDR3 nucleotide sequence: TGTGCCAGCAGCTTGCTGGACAGGGACAACTACGAGCAGTACTTC.

On this clone: One end of the junction varies from germline; a read error may be responsible. The chain recombines TRBV7-7 with TRBJ1-6, with a tentative D call TRBD1 (6 bases). Germline V gene sequence: CDR1 SSHAT, CDR2 FNYEAQ (reference sequence). The CDR3 spans 18 residues. CDR3 sequence: CASSPAPGHPSYNSPLHF. The CDR3 DNA sequence: TGTGCTAGCAGCCCCGCCCCGGGACACCCCTCCTATAATTCACCCCTCCACTTT.

The rearrangement links TRBV7-6 to TRBJ2-3, with D unresolved. Germline V gene lookup returns CDR1 SGHVS and CDR2 FNYEAQ. V lost 0 bases, J lost 3 bases, and 4 bases lay in between. This CDR3 spans 13 amino acids. The CDR3 DNA reads as TGTGCCAGCAGCTTAGCGTCGACAGATACGCAGTATTTT. Translated: CASSLASTDTQYF.

Concerning this clone itself: Other DNA variants within this sample encode the same CDR3. CDR3 in amino acids: CAWSVLANQPQHF. The DNA of the CDR3 is TGTGCCTGGAGTGTACTAGCTAATCAGCCCCAGCATTTT. This chain uses TRBV30 with TRBJ1-5, with D uncertain. This CDR3 comprises 13 residues. Germline lookup yields CDR1 GTSNPN and CDR2 SVGIG (reference sequence). Between the trimmed V and J ends, which lost 0 bases and 4 bases, there was a span of 7 bases.

The gene calls are TRBV29-1 and TRBJ2-3; 11 positions agree with TRBD2. The CDR3 sequence is 14 residues long. With V trimmed by 7 bases and J by 1 base, 4 bases remained unmatched. Germline CDR1 and CDR2: SQVTM and ANQGSEA. This CDR3 reads CSASGLAGTDTQYF. The DNA of the CDR3 is TGCAGCGCTTCGGGACTAGCGGGCACAGATACGCAGTATTTT.

With respect to this clone: This sample also contains other DNA sequences that code for the same CDR3. The rearrangement joins TRBV6-1 to TRBJ2-3, with D perhaps matching TRBD1 (6 bases). The germline V gene has CDR1 MNHNS and CDR2 SASEGT. Trimming stripped 3 bases from V and 6 bases from J, with 7 bases between. The CDR3 sequence is 12 residues long. The CDR3, as DNA: TGTGCCAGCAGTGAGCAGGGGGATACGCAGTATTTT. Encoded protein: CASSEQGDTQYF.

The chain employs TRBV4-3 and TRBJ1-1, with D tentatively TRBD1 (5 bases). V was cut by 1 base and J by 1 base, with 13 bases left in between. CDR1 LGHNA and CDR2 YSLEER come from the germline V gene. The CDR3 spans 16 residues. The CDR3 is CASSQVYGRANTEAFF. DNA for the CDR3: TGCGCCAGCAGCCAAGTATACGGCAGGGCGAACACTGAAGCTTTCTTT.

Concerning this clone: The germline gene is not matched at one end of the junction; a read error may be the cause. At the DNA level, this CDR3 is encoded by other sequences in the same sample as well. The chain has TRBV2 and TRBJ2-7, with 7 bases matching TRBD2. This CDR3 contains 16 residues. CDR1 is SNHLY, CDR2 FYNNEI, per germline. The CDR3 nucleotides are TGTGCCAGCAGTTCGCCCTCGGGGAGGGGAGCCTATGAGCAGTACTTC. It yields the protein CASSSPSGRGAYEQYF.

The V and J genes are TRBV15 and TRBJ1-6; D unclear. The V and J ends lost 1 base and 7 bases respectively, with 5 bases between them. The CDR3 covers 13 residues. Looked up from germline, CDR1 is LNHNV and CDR2 is YYDKDF (reference sequence). CDR3 residues: CATSRAPNSPLHF. CDR3 sequence (DNA): TGTGCCACCAGCAGAGCTCCGAATTCACCCCTCCACTTT.

The chain joins TRBV2 to TRBJ2-5, with 7 bases matching TRBD2. Germline CDR1 reads SNHLY; CDR2 reads FYNNEI. This CDR3 spans 15 amino acids. V was clipped by 5 bases and J by 3 bases; unmatched bases: 9. In DNA, the CDR3 is TGTGCCAGCAGTTACCGGGACTATAAAGAAGAGACCCAGTACTTC. Residues: CASSYRDYKEETQYF.

The chain employs TRBV5-1 and TRBJ1-4, with 9 bases matching TRBD1. The CDR3 runs to 17 residues. CDR1 and CDR2 (germline): SGHRS, YFSETQ. V shed 4 bases, J shed 5 bases, and the junction held 12 bases outside the gene matches. CDR3 DNA: TGCGCCAGCAGCCCTAACCCCGGACAGGGGAGAAATGAAAAACTGTTTTTT. Translating gives CASSPNPGQGRNEKLFF.

The chain has TRBV18 and TRBJ1-4; TRBD1 aligns across 10 bases. The V gene's germline CDR1 is KGHSH and CDR2 LQKENI. The CDR3 covers 16 residues. Unmatched junction bases numbered 9, after V lost 1 base and J lost 10 bases. This chain's CDR3 is CASSPLSGTGVGKLFF. The DNA for the CDR3 is TGTGCCAGCTCACCACTGTCCGGGACAGGGGTTGGAAAACTGTTTTTT.